The table lists the clone carrying this T cell receptor (beta chain) with a few counts. This CDR3 comprises 14 residues. After removal of 4 bases from V and 10 bases from J, the junction contained 9 bases not matched to a gene. Germline V gene data show CDR1 as SGHDT and CDR2 as YYEEEE. This sample is part of a study of T cell repertoires in cytomegalovirus infection. TCRdb reprocessed the reads via MiXCR and lists one record per CDR3 protein. The table has around 170,000 distinct CDR3 sequences, around 15% seen once. The sample taken for sequencing was PBMCs. This clonotype originated in a human donor in good health (CMV status not recorded). Some clones in this sample may be carry-over from other donors' samples. This chain uses TRBV5-6 with TRBJ1-4, with 8 bases matching TRBD1. The CDR3 bases are TGTGCCAGCAGCACCCAGGGGGCGCGAGGAAAACTGTTTTTT. This gives the protein CASSTQGARGKLFF.